This section outlines one T cell receptor (beta chain) sequence together with its context. This record comes from a study of T cells after somatic rescue of genetic block. Clones were sequenced by immunoSEQ multiplex PCR, and TCRdb holds only the in-frame ones, with some missing. The sample has approximately 71,000 clones, 85% to 95% seen once; the top ten hold around 3%. Germline CDR1 and CDR2: MNHEY and SVGAGI. The V and J ends lost 0 bases and 4 bases respectively, with 7 bases between them. This CDR3 comprises 13 residues. The sequencing sample was made of peripheral blood mononuclear cells (PBMCs). The TCR was taken from a man aged 35 to 55. The rearrangement uses TRBV6-5 and TRBJ2-7; D unresolved. CDR3 coding DNA: TGTGCCAGCAGTTACTCGTTAGGTTACGAGCAGTACTTC. Translated: CASSYSLGYEQYF.